This TCR beta chain was retrieved from a study of human T cells and chemical hapten exposure. This clonotype was recorded at least ten times. CDR3 length: 13 residues. V gave up 2 bases and J gave up 2 bases, with 7 bases separating them. Germline loops: CDR1 DFQATT, CDR2 SNEGSKA (reference sequence). The sample's time point: patch test 3, about 24 weeks after DPC sensitization. Stated treatment: therapeutic diphenylcyclopropenone sensitization with weekly scalp DPC. Total RNA was extracted from unfractionated whole blood. TCRdb fed the RACE reads into MiXCR, producing one record per CDR3 protein. The sample has just under 40,000 distinct CDR3 sequences, about an eighth seen once.

The TCR was taken from a middle-aged woman with alopecia areata. Some clones in this sample may be carry-over from other donors' samples. V and J are TRBV20-1 and TRBJ1-3; D call uncertain. Sequences were derived from whole blood, sampled in connection with sensitization to the hapten diphenylcyclopropenone (DPC). CDR3: CSARQVAGNTIYF. Here the CDR3 DNA reads TGCAGTGCTAGACAGGTCGCTGGAAACACCATATATTTT.